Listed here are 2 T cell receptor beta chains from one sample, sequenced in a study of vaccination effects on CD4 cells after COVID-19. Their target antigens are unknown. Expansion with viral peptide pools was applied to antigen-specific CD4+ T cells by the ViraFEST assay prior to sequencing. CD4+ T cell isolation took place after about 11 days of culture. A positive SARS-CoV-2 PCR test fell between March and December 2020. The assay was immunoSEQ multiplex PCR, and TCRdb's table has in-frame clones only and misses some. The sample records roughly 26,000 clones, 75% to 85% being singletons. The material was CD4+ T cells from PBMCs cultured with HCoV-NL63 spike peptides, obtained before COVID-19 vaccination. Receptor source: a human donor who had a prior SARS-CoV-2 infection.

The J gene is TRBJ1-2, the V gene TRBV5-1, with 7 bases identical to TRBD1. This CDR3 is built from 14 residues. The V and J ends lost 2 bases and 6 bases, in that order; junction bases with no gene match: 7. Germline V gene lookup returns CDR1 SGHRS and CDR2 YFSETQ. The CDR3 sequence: CASSFGQEVHGYTF. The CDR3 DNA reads TGCGCCAGCAGCTTTGGACAGGAGGTACATGGCTACACCTTC. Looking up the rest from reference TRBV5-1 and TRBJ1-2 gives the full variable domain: KAGVTQTPRYLIKTRGQQVTLSCSPISGHRSVSWYQQTPGQGLQFLFEYFSETQRNKGNFPGRFSGRQFSNSRSEMNVSTLELGDSALYLCASSFGQEVHGYTFGSGTRLTVV.

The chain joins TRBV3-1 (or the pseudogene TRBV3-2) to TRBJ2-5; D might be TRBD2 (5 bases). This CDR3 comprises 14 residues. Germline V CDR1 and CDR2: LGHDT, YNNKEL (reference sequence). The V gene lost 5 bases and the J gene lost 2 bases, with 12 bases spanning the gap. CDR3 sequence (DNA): TGTGCCAGCAGCTATACGGGAACACAAGAGACCCAGTACTTC. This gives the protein CASSYTGTQETQYF.